A single sample gave rise to the 21 T cell receptor beta chains below, sequenced in a study of blood T cell repertoires in COVID-19. The assay was immunoSEQ multiplex PCR, and TCRdb's table has in-frame clones only and misses some. The table has 90,000 to 130,000 clones, 75% to 80% seen once. The sequencing input was peripheral blood. These receptors originate from a woman at least 80 years old with active or convalescent COVID-19.

The chain is built from TRBV7-9 and TRBJ2-5; TRBD2 agrees at 14 bases. V shed 5 bases, J shed 5 bases, and the junction held 10 bases outside the gene matches. This CDR3 region has 17 residues. Germline lookup yields CDR1 SEHNR and CDR2 FQNEAQ (reference sequence). The CDR3 region has the DNA TGTGCCAGCAGCAGGACTAGCGGGAGGTCGAGTGGGGAGACCCAGTACTTC. Translation gives CASSRTSGRSSGETQYF. The whole variable domain, filled in from reference TRBV7-9 and TRBJ2-5, reads DTGVSQNPRHKITKRGQNVTFRCDPISEHNRLYWYRQTLGQGPEFLTYFQNEAQLEKSRLLSDRFSAERPKGSFSTLEIQRTEQGDSAMYLCASSRTSGRSSGETQYFGPGTRLLVL.

This clone occurred once. The chain employs TRBV18 and TRBJ1-2; D might be TRBD1 (6 bases). CDR3 length equals 13 residues. CDR1 is KGHSH, CDR2 LQKENI, per germline. V was clipped by 4 bases and J by 5 bases, with 11 bases between them. The CDR3 here is CASSQGTPYGYTF. As DNA, the CDR3 is TGTGCCAGCTCACAAGGGACACCGTATGGCTACACCTTC.

This clone was counted once. V usage is TRBV5-4 and J usage is TRBJ2-3, with 7 bases identical to TRBD1. Germline V gene lookup returns CDR1 SGHNT and CDR2 YYREEE (reference sequence). With V trimmed by 6 bases and J by 2 bases, 6 bases remained unmatched. This CDR3 contains 14 residues. CDR3 sequence: CASIPGTDTDTQYF. CDR3 DNA: TGTGCCAGCATCCCCGGGACAGACACAGATACGCAGTATTTT.

The chain is built from TRBV5-6 and TRBJ2-7; D may be TRBD2 (6 bases). The CDR3 spans 14 residues. The V and J ends lost 6 bases and 2 bases respectively, with 15 bases between them. CDR1 and CDR2 from the germline V gene are SGHDT and YYEEEE. CDR3 sequence (DNA): TGTGCCAGCACCCTAAGGACTACTGCCTACGAGCAGTACTTC. Translation gives CASTLRTTAYEQYF.

This rearrangement joins TRBV5-1 to TRBJ1-1, with 9 bases identical to TRBD1. This CDR3 region has 16 residues. Germline CDR1 reads SGHRS; CDR2 reads YFSETQ. The trim removed 3 bases at V and 4 bases at J, leaving 10 bases unmatched. CDR3 nucleotide sequence: TGCGCCAGCAGCTCTTTACAGGGGGCGCAGGTCACTGAAGCTTTCTTT. It encodes CASSSLQGAQVTEAFF.

This clone occurred a few times. This chain links TRBV7-2 with TRBJ2-2, with D tentatively TRBD2 (5 bases). V shed 5 bases and J shed 2 bases, with 9 bases lying between them. The germline gives CDR1 SGHTA, CDR2 FQGNSA. The CDR3 sequence is 14 residues long. This chain's CDR3 is CASSIDYNTGELFF. DNA for the CDR3: TGTGCCAGCAGCATCGACTATAACACCGGGGAGCTGTTTTTT. The full variable domain, its missing parts supplied by reference TRBV7-2 and TRBJ2-2, is GAGVSQSPSNKVTEKGKDVELRCDPISGHTALYWYRQSLGQGLEFLIYFQGNSAPDKSGLPSDRFSAERTGGSVSTLTIQRTQQEDSAVYLCASSIDYNTGELFFGEGSRLTVL.

The chain is built from TRBV28 and TRBJ2-7, with 13 bases identical to TRBD2. Germline V gene sequence: CDR1 MDHEN, CDR2 SYDVKM. The length of the CDR3 is 16 residues. V lost 6 bases, J lost 3 bases, and 8 bases stayed unmatched. The CDR3 loop is CASSLRTSGRVYEQYF. DNA of the CDR3: TGTGCCAGCAGCCTAAGGACTAGCGGGAGAGTCTACGAGCAGTACTTC.

This chain connects TRBV6-2 or TRBV6-3 to TRBJ1-1; D possibly corresponds to TRBD1 (6 bases). CDR1 MNHEY and CDR2 SVGEGT come from the germline V gene. V was shortened by 2 bases and J by 7 bases, with 8 bases between the two germline ends. The CDR3 runs to 12 residues. CDR3 in amino acids: CASSYRGIEAFF. The CDR3 DNA is TGTGCCAGCAGTTACAGGGGGATTGAAGCTTTCTTT.

This chain's CDR3 is CASSGQLYTEAFF. CDR3 sequence (DNA): TGTGCCAGCAGCGGACAGCTCTACACTGAAGCTTTCTTT. The gene calls are TRBV6-5 and TRBJ1-1, with a possible D match to TRBD1 (6 bases). V shed 6 bases and J shed 3 bases, with 11 bases lying between them. The CDR3 has 13 amino acids. Germline V gene data show CDR1 as MNHEY and CDR2 as SVGAGI.

The rearrangement links TRBV7-3 to TRBJ2-3; 8 positions agree with TRBD2. The trim removed 0 bases at V and 0 bases at J, leaving 8 bases unmatched. The CDR3 is 18 residues long. Germline loops: CDR1 SGHTA, CDR2 FQGTGA. This chain's CDR3 is CASSLTAGVPLSTDTQYF. CDR3 DNA sequence: TGTGCCAGCAGCTTAACAGCGGGAGTCCCCCTTAGCACAGATACGCAGTATTTT.

The rearrangement uses TRBV5-5 and TRBJ2-5; D is possibly TRBD1 (6 bases). Germline V CDR1 and CDR2: SGHKS, YYEKEE (reference sequence). V was shortened by 2 bases and J by 1 base, with 12 bases between the two germline ends. The CDR3 has 15 residues. CDR3 residues: CASSFYPDSQETQYF. The CDR3 DNA follows: TGTGCCAGCAGCTTTTACCCGGACAGCCAAGAGACCCAGTACTTC.

The chain is built from TRBV24-1 and TRBJ1-3; TRBD1 matches at 7 bases. Germline CDR1 is KGHDR and CDR2 is SFDVKD. The CDR3 has 14 residues. Losses at the gene ends were 7 bases for V and 2 bases for J; bases not matched to a gene: 4. The CDR3 sequence: CATRDRSPGNTIYF. In DNA, the CDR3 is TGTGCCACCAGGGACAGGAGCCCTGGAAACACCATATATTTT.

This sequence joins TRBV10-3 and TRBJ2-3, with a possible D match to TRBD2 (6 bases). The V gene's germline CDR1 is ENHRY and CDR2 SYGVKD. Trimming removed 4 bases at V and 0 bases at J, with 14 bases between. The length of the CDR3 is 16 residues. DNA of the CDR3: TGTGCCATCAGTGGTGTGGCTAGCGAAAGCACAGATACGCAGTATTTT. Translation gives CAISGVASESTDTQYF.

The V call is TRBV13, the J call TRBJ2-7, with D maybe TRBD2 (6 bases). Trimming removed 3 bases at V and 1 base at J, with 13 bases between. CDR3 size: 15 residues. Per the germline V gene, CDR1 is PRHDT and CDR2 is FYEKMQ (reference sequence). The CDR3 nucleotides are TGTGCCAGCAGCTTGGGGGGAATTCCATCCTACGAGCAGTACTTC. Residues: CASSLGGIPSYEQYF.

The chain combines TRBV28 with TRBJ1-2; D is ambiguous. Between the trimmed V and J ends, which lost 5 bases and 4 bases, there was a span of 8 bases. This CDR3 region has 12 residues. Per the germline V gene, CDR1 is MDHEN and CDR2 is SYDVKM. CDR3 protein: CASSPGIYGYTF. The DNA for the CDR3 is TGTGCCAGCAGTCCGGGGATCTATGGCTACACCTTC.

The chain links TRBV5-1 to TRBJ2-4; D remains unclear. The germline V gene has CDR1 SGHRS and CDR2 YFSETQ. This CDR3 comprises 14 residues. V was pared by 0 bases and J by 0 bases, with 4 bases between. CDR3 sequence reads: CASSLGLAKNIQYF. The CDR3 DNA reads as TGCGCCAGCAGCTTGGGACTAGCCAAAAACATTCAGTACTTC.

CDR3 in amino acids: CASSDSGSPQETQYF. The CDR3 nucleotides read TGTGCCAGCAGTGATAGCGGGAGCCCACAAGAGACCCAGTACTTC. The gene calls are TRBV2 and TRBJ2-5; 9 bases align to TRBD2. The CDR3 is 15 amino acids. With 3 bases clipped from V and 2 bases from J, the junction kept 4 bases outside the gene matches. Germline CDR1 reads SNHLY; CDR2 reads FYNNEI.

J is TRBJ1-1 and V is TRBV12-3 or TRBV12-4, with D possibly matching TRBD1 (5 bases). V lost 6 bases, J lost 3 bases, and 11 bases lay in between. CDR3 length: 13 amino acids. CDR3 in amino acids: CASRWGGDTEAFF. The CDR3 DNA sequence: TGTGCCAGCAGGTGGGGGGGGGACACTGAAGCTTTCTTT.

The rearrangement uses TRBV3-1 (or the pseudogene TRBV3-2) and TRBJ2-5; 8 bases map to TRBD1. The CDR3 is 17 residues long. From germline, CDR1 is LGHDT and CDR2 YNNKEL (reference sequence). J was trimmed by 0 bases and V by 1 base; bases with no gene match: 7. CDR3 sequence: CASSQGPTGEYQETQYF. The DNA for the CDR3 is TGTGCCAGCAGCCAAGGCCCGACAGGGGAGTACCAAGAGACCCAGTACTTC.

The J gene is TRBJ1-2, the V gene TRBV7-2, with no clear D. The CDR3 is made up of 14 amino acids. The germline V gene has CDR1 SGHTA and CDR2 FQGNSA. The V end lost 0 bases, the J end lost 5 bases, and 10 bases lay between the germline ends. This chain's CDR3 is CASSLAPGGYGYTF. The CDR3 region has the DNA TGTGCCAGCAGCTTAGCTCCAGGAGGATATGGCTACACCTTC.

The chain links TRBV19 to TRBJ2-5; D might be TRBD2 (7 bases). Germline CDR1 and CDR2: LNHDA and SQIVND (reference sequence). V was clipped by 3 bases and J by 1 base, with 12 bases between them. The CDR3 totals 15 residues. CDR3 protein: CASSMGGGPQETQYF. CDR3 DNA sequence: TGTGCCAGTAGTATGGGCGGGGGCCCCCAAGAGACCCAGTACTTC.